This T cell receptor (beta chain) was captured by sequencing in a study of regulatory T cells in long-lasting Graves disease. CDR3-region Arm-PCR and iRepertoire HTBI primers produced the TCR beta libraries. In the original analysis: Across the samples, identification revealed 55 to 75 TRBV and 13 to 15 TRBJ segments. TCRdb recomputed calls from the multiplex PCR reads with MiXCR, one row per CDR3 protein. The V and J calls here are based on TCRdb, not the publication. Of a few hundred thousand distinct CDR3 sequences listed, roughly 20% are singletons. Trimming took 7 bases from V and 2 from J, leaving 15 bases between them. Germline V lookup: CDR1 SGHDT, CDR2 YYEEEE. The CDR3 has 14 residues. On this clonotype itself: Its antigen is undetermined.

Overall study results and limits: It was in persistent disease that TRBV28, TRBJ1-2 and TRBJ2-5 were favored. Lower TCR diversity was seen in persistent Graves' patients than in newly diagnosed ones.

Time point here: persistent/refractory GD, antithyroid drugs over 5 years with positive TRAb. The TCR library used RNA extracted from PBMCs. Each of the patients was recruited from an endocrinology department situated in Xi'an, China. The clonotype originates from a woman between 35 and 50 years old with Graves disease. The source material was peripheral blood mononuclear cells (PBMCs), sampled when the disease was refractory, from a patient treated with antithyroid drugs. The rearrangement uses TRBV5-6 and TRBJ1-2; possibly TRBD1 for D (6 bases). CDR3 in amino acids: CASRRTEGNYGYTF. As DNA, the CDR3 is TGTGCCAGCCGAAGGACAGAGGGCAACTATGGCTACACCTTC.